This TCR beta chain came from a study of T cells in Graves' hyperthyroidism and ophthalmopathy. Study overall: Peripheral blood was drawn at first diagnosis, prior to all treatment.

Germline values: CDR1 MDHEN, CDR2 SYDVKM. The CDR3 contains 17 residues. The V end was cut by 9 bases, the J end by 0 bases, with 23 bases between. TCR beta CDR3 regions were amplified from RNA transcripts. The study used the HTBI primer set for a first-round RT-PCR of the TCR CDR3. TCRdb re-analysed the multiplex PCR reads in MiXCR, keeping a single row per CDR3 protein. The sample holds approximately 400,000 distinct CDR3 sequences, around a sixth seen once. This clonotype came up many times. This TCR came from a woman under 30 with Graves' hyperthyroidism that later progressed to Graves' ophthalmopathy. The chain couples TRBV28 to TRBJ2-5, with a weak D call TRBD1 (5 bases). Input material: blood. CDR3 amino acids: CASKFVRGRADQETQYF. The CDR3 coding sequence is TGTGCCAGTAAATTCGTGCGCGGCAGGGCGGACCAAGAGACCCAGTACTTC.